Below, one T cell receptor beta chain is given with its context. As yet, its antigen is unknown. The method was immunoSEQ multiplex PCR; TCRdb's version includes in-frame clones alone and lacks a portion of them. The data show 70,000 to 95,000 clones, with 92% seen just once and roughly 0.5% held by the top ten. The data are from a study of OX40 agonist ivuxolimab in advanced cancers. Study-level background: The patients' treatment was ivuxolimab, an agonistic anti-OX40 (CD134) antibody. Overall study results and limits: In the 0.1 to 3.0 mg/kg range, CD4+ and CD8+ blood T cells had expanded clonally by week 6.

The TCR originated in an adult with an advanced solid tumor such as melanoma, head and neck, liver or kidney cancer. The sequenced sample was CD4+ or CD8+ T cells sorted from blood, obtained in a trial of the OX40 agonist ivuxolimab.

CDR3 coding DNA: TGCGCCAGCAGCCCCTCACGGACGGGCTATGGCTACACCTTC. Translation gives CASSPSRTGYGYTF. V gene TRBV5-1 combines with J gene TRBJ1-2; the D is unclear. The CDR3 runs to 14 residues. The V gene lost 4 bases and the J gene lost 4 bases, with 14 bases spanning the gap. Per the germline V gene, CDR1 is SGHRS and CDR2 is YFSETQ.